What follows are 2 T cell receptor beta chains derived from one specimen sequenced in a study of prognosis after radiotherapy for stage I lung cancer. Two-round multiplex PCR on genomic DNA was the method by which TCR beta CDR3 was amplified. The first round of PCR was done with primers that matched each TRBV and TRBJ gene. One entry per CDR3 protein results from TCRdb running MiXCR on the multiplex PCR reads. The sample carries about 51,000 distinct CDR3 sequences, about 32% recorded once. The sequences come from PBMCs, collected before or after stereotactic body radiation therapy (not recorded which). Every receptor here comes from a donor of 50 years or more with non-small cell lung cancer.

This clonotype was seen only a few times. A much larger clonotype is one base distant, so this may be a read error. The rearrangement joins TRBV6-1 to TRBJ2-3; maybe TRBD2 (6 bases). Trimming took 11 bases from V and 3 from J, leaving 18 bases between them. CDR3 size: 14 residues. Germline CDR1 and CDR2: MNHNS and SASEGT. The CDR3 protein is CAVVGGINTDTQYF. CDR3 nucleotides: TGTGCCGTGGTTGGCGGGATTAATACAGATACGCAGTATTTT.

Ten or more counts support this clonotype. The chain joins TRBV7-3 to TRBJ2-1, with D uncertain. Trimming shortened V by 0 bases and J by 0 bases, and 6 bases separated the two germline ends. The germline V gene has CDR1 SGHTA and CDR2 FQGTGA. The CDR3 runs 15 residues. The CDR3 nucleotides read TGTGCCAGCAGCTTAACGCGGAACTCCTACAATGAGCAGTTCTTC. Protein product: CASSLTRNSYNEQFF.